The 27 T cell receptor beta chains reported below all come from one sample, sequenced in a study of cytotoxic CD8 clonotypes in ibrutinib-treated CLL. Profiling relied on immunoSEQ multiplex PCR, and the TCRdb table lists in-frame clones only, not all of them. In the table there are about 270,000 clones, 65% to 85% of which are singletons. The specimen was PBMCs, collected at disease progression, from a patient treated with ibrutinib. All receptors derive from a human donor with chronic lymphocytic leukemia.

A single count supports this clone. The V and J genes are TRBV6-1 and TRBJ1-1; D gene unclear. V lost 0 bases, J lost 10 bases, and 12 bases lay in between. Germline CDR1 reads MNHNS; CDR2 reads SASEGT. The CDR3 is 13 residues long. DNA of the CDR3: TGTGCCAGCAGTGAAGCGCCGGGTTCGGGAGCTTTCTTT. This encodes CASSEAPGSGAFF.

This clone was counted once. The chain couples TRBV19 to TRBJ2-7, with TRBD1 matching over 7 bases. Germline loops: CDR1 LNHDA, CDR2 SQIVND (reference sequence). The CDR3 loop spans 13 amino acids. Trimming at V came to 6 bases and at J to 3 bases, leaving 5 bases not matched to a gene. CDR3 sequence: CASSPGTDYEQYF. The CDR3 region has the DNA TGTGCCAGTAGCCCCGGGACAGACTACGAGCAGTACTTC.

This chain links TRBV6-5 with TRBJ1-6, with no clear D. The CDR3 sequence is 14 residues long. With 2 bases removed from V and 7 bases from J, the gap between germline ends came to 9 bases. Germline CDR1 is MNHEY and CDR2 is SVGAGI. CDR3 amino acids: CASSYLELNSPLHF. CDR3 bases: TGTGCCAGCAGTTACCTGGAGCTCAATTCACCCCTCCACTTT.

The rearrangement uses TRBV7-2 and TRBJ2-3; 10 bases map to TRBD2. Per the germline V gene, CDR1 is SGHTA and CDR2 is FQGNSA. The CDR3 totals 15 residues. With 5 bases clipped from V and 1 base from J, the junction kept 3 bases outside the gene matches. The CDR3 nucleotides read TGTGCCAGCAGCCCAGGGACTAGCGGCACAGATACGCAGTATTTT. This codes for CASSPGTSGTDTQYF.

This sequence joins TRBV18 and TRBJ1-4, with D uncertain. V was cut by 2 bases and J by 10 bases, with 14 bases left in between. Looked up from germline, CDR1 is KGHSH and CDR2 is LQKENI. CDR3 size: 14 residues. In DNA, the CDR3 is TGTGCCAGCTCACCAGGAACAGTTTATGGAAAACTGTTTTTT. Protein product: CASSPGTVYGKLFF.

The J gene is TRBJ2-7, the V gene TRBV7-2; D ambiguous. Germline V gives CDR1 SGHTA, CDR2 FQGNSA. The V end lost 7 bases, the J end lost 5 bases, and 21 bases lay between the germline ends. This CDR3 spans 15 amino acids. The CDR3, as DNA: TGTGCCAGCACCCTCGGCCAGCTGGCCTGGGACGAGCAGTACTTC. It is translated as CASTLGQLAWDEQYF.

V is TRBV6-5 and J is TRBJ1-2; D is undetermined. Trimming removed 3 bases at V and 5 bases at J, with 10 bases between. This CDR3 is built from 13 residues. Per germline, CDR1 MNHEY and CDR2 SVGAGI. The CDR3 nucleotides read TGTGCCAGCAGTTATGTCAGTACATATGGCTACACCTTC. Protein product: CASSYVSTYGYTF.

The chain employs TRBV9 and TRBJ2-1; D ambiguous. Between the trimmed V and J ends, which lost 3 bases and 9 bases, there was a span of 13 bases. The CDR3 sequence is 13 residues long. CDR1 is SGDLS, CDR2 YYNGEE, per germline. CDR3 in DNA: TGTGCCAGCAGCGGTAACAGCCATGGTGAGCAGTTCTTC. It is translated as CASSGNSHGEQFF. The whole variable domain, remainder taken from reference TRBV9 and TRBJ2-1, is DSGVTQTPKHLITATGQRVTLRCSPRSGDLSVYWYQQSLDQGLQFLIQYYNGEERAKGNILERFSAQQFPDLHSELNLSSLELGDSALYFCASSGNSHGEQFFGPGTRLTVL.

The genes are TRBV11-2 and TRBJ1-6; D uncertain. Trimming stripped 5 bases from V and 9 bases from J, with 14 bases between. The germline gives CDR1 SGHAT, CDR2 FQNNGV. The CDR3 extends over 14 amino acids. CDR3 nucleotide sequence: TGTGCCAGCAGCGTCTATCTCGCGGGTTCACCCCTCCACTTT. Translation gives CASSVYLAGSPLHF.

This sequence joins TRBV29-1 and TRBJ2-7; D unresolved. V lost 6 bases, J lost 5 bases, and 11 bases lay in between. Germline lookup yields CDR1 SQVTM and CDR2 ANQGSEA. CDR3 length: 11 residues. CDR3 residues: CSVSSRHEQYF. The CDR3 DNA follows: TGCAGCGTATCTTCTCGACACGAGCAGTACTTC.

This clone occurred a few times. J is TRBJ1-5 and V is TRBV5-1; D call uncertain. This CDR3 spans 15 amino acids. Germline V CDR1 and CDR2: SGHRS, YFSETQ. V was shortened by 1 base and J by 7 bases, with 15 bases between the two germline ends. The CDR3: CASSLLGVNPQPQHF. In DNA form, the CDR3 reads TGCGCCAGCAGCTTGTTAGGAGTGAACCCGCAGCCCCAGCATTTT.

This chain's CDR3 is CASSAATGTYEQYF. CDR3 sequence (DNA): TGTGCCAGCAGCGCCGCCACAGGTACCTACGAGCAGTACTTC. V usage is TRBV9 and J usage is TRBJ2-7, with D possibly matching TRBD1 (5 bases). Trimming took off 3 bases at V and 2 bases at J, with 12 bases between the two ends. The CDR3 sequence is 14 residues long. Germline CDR1 reads SGDLS; CDR2 reads YYNGEE.

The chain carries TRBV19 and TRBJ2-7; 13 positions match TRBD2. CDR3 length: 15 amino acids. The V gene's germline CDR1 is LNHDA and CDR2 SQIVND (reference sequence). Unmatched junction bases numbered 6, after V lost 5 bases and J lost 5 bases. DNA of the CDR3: TGTGCCAGTAGTGTATGGACTAGCGGGAGCGACGAGCAGTACTTC. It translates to CASSVWTSGSDEQYF. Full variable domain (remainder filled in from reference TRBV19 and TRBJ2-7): DGGITQSPKYLFRKEGQNVTLSCEQNLNHDAMYWYRQDPGQGLRLIYYSQIVNDFQKGDIAEGYSVSREKKESFPLTVTSAQKNPTAFYLCASSVWTSGSDEQYFGPGTRLTVT.

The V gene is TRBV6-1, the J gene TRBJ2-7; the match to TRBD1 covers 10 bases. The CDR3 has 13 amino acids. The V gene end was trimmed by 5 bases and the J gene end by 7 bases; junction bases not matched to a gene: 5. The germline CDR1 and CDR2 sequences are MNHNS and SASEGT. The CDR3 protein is CASSFGQGVEQYF. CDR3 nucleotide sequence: TGTGCCAGCAGTTTCGGACAGGGGGTTGAGCAGTACTTC.

CDR3 residues: CASSSRAVQGPPYGYTF. DNA of the CDR3: TGTGCCAGCAGCTCTCGCGCGGTGCAGGGGCCCCCTTATGGCTACACCTTC. This chain uses TRBV7-8 with TRBJ1-2, with D possibly TRBD1 on 6 matching bases. This CDR3 region has 17 residues. Between the trimmed V and J ends, which lost 4 bases and 5 bases, there was a span of 23 bases. The germline gives CDR1 SGHVS, CDR2 FQNEAQ.

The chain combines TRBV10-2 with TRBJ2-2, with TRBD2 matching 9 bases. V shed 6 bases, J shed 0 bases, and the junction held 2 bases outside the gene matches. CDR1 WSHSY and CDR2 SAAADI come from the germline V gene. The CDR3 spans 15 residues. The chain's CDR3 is CASRLAGPNTGELFF. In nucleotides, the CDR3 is TGCGCCAGCAGGCTAGCGGGACCGAACACCGGGGAGCTGTTTTTT.

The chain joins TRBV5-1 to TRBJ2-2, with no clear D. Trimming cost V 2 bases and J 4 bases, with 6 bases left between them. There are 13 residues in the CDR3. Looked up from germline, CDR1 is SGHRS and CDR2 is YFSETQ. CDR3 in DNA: TGCGCCAGCAGCTTAGGACCCACCGGGGAGCTGTTTTTT. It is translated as CASSLGPTGELFF.

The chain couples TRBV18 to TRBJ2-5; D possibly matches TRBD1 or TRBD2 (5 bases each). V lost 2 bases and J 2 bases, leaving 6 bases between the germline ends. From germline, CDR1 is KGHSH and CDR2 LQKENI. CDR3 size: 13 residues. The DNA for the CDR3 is TGTGCCAGCTCACCAGGGGGACAAGAGACCCAGTACTTC. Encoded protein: CASSPGGQETQYF. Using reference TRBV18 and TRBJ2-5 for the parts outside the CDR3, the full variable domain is NAGVMQNPRHLVRRRGQEARLRCSPMKGHSHVYWYRQLPEEGLKFMVYLQKENIIDESGMPKERFSAEFPKEGPSILRIQQVVRGDSAAYFCASSPGGQETQYFGPGTRLLVL.

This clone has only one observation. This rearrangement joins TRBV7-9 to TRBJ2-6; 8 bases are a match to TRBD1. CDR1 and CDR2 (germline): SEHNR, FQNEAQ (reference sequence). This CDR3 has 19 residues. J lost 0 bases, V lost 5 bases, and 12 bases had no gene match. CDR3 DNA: TGTGCCAGCAGCGACAGGTGGGGCAGGGGGCACTCTGGGGCCAACGTCCTGACTTTC. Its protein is CASSDRWGRGHSGANVLTF.

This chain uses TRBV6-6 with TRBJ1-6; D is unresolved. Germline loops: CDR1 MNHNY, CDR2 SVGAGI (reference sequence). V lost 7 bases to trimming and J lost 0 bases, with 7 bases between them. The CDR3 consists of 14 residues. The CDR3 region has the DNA TGTGCCAGCAAAGAGAGCTCCTATAATTCACCCCTCCACTTT. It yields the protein CASKESSYNSPLHF.

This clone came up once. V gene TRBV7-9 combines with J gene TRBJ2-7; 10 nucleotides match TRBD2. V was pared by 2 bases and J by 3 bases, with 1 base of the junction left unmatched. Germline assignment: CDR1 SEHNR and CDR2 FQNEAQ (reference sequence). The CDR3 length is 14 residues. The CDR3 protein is CASSLRTSGYEQYF. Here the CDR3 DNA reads TGTGCCAGCAGCTTACGGACTAGCGGCTACGAGCAGTACTTC.

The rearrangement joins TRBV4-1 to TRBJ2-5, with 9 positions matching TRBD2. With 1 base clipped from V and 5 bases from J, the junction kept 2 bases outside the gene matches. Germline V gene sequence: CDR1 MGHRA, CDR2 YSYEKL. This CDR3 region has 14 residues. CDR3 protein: CASSQVAGVETQYF. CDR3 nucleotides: TGCGCCAGCAGCCAAGTAGCGGGGGTGGAGACCCAGTACTTC.

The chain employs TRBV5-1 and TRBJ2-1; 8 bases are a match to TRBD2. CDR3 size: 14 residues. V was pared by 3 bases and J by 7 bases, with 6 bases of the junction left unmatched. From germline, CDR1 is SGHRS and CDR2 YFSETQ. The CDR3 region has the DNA TGCGCCAGCAGCTGGCCGGGACTAGAGAATGAGCAGTTCTTC. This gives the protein CASSWPGLENEQFF. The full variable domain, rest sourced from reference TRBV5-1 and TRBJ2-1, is KAGVTQTPRYLIKTRGQQVTLSCSPISGHRSVSWYQQTPGQGLQFLFEYFSETQRNKGNFPGRFSGRQFSNSRSEMNVSTLELGDSALYLCASSWPGLENEQFFGPGTRLTVL.

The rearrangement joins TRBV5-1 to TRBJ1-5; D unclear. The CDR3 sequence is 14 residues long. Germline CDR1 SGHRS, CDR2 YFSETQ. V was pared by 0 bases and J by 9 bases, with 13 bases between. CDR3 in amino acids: CASSLVPGPWPQHF. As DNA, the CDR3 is TGCGCCAGCAGCTTGGTCCCCGGCCCGTGGCCCCAGCATTTT.

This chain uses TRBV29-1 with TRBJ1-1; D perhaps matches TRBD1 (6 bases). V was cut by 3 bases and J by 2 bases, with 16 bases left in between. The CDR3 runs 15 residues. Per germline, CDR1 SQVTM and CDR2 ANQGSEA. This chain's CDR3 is CSVEWGRGPNTEAFF. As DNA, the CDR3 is TGCAGCGTTGAGTGGGGCAGGGGCCCTAACACTGAAGCTTTCTTT.

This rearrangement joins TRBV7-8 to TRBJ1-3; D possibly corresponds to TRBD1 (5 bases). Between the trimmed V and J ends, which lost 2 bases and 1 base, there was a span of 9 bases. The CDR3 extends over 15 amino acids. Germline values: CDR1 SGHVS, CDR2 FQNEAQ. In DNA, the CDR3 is TGTGCCAGCAGCTTATTACCAGGGTCTGGAAACACCATATATTTT. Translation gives CASSLLPGSGNTIYF.

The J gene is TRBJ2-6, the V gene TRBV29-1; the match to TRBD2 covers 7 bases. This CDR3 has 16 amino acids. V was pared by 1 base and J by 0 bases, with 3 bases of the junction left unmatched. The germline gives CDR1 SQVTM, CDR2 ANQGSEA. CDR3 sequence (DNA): TGCAGCGTTGAAGGGACTAGGGGCTCTGGGGCCAACGTCCTGACTTTC. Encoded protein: CSVEGTRGSGANVLTF. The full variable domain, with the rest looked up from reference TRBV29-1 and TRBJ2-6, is SAVISQKPSRDICQRGTSLTIQCQVDSQVTMMFWYRQQPGQSLTLIATANQGSEATYESGFVIDKFPISRPNLTFSTLTVSNMSPEDSSIYLCSVEGTRGSGANVLTFGAGSRLTVL.